The clone carrying this TCR beta chain showed up just a few times. Its antigen is not known. All of the isolated RNA was reverse transcribed, so expressed TCRB transcripts were sequenced. The repertoire was sequenced with immunoSEQ multiplex PCR; TCRdb's copy has only in-frame clones and lacks some. The sample lists just over 25,000 clones, roughly 50% occurring once. The sample belongs to a study of beta chain features in type 1 diabetes. Only one heparinised blood draw was taken per donor, and its volume averaged roughly 0.12 L. General observations from the study: TCRB CDR3s from Type 1 diabetes patients were moderately but significantly shorter in all four CD4+ subsets. Cells that show high TCR expression could be over-represented by cDNA sequencing. Patients showed naive, central memory and Treg TCRB repertoires that appeared more similar than those of healthy donors.

V was clipped by 3 bases and J by 2 bases, with 6 bases between them. From germline, CDR1 is SQVTM and CDR2 ANQGSEA. The CDR3 runs 12 residues. The receptor was derived from a man aged 25-45 years with type 1 diabetes. Sequencing used stem cell memory CD4+ T cells from blood. V is TRBV29-1 and J is TRBJ2-3; D ambiguous. The CDR3 DNA reads TGCAGCGTTGAGCAGAACACAGATACGCAGTATTTT. This translates into CSVEQNTDTQYF.